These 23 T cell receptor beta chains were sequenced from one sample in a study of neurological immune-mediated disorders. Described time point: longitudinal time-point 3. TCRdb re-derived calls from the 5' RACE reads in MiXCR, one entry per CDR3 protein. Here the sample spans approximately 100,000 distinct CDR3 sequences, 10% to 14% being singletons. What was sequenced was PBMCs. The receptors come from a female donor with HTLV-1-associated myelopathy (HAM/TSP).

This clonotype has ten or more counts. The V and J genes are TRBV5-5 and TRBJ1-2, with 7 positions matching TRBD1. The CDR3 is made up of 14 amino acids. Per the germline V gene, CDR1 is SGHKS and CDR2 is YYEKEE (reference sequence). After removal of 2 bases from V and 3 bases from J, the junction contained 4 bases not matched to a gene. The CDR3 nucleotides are TGTGCCAGCAGCTTAATGACAGGGCACTATGGCTACACCTTC. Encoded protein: CASSLMTGHYGYTF. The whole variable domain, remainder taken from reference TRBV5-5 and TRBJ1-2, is DAGVTQSPTHLIKTRGQQVTLRCSPISGHKSVSWYQQVLGQGPQFIFQYYEKEERGRGNFPDRFSARQFPNYSSELNVNALLLGDSALYLCASSLMTGHYGYTFGSGTRLTVV.

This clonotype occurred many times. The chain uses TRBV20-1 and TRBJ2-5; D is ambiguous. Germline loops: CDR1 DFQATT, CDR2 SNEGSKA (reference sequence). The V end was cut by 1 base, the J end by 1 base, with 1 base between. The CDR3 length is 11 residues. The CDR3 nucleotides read TGCAGTGCTAGAGCCCAAGAGACCCAGTACTTC. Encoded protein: CSARAQETQYF.

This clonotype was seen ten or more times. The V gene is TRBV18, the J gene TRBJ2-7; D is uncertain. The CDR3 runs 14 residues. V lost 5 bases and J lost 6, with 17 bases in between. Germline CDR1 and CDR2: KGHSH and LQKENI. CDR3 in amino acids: CASSSPQTFGEQYF. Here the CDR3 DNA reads TGTGCCAGCTCATCTCCCCAGACCTTCGGCGAGCAGTACTTC.

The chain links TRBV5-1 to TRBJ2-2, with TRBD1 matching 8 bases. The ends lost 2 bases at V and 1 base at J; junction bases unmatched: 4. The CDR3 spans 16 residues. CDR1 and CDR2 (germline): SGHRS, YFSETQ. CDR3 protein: CASSFIGQGNTGELFF. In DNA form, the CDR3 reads TGCGCCAGCAGCTTTATCGGACAGGGGAACACCGGGGAGCTGTTTTTT.

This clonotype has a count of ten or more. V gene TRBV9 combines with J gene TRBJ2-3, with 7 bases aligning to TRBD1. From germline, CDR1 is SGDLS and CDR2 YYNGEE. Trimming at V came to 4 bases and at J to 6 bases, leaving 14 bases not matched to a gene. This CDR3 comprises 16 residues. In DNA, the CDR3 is TGTGCCAGCAGCCCACCCTATAGACAGGGTACGGATACGCAGTATTTT. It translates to CASSPPYRQGTDTQYF.

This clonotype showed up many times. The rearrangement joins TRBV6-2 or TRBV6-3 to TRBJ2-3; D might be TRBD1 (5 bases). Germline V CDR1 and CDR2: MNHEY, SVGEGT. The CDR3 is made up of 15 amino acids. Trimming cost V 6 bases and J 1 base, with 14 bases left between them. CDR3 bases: TGTGCCAGCAGACGTAGGGGTTGGGGCACAGATACGCAGTATTTT. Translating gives CASRRRGWGTDTQYF.

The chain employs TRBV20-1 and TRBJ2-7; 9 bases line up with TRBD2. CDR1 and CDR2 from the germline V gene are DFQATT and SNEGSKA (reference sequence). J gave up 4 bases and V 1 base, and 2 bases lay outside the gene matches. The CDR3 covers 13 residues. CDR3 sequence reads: CSARAAGGYEQYF. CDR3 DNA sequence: TGCAGTGCTAGAGCGGCGGGGGGGTACGAGCAGTACTTC.

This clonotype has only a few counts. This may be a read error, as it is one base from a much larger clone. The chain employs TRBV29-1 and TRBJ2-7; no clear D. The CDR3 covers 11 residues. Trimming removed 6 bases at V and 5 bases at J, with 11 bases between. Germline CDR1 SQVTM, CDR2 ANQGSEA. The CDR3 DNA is TGCAGCGTAAGGACGCACAACGAGCAGTACTTC. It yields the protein CSVRTHNEQYF.

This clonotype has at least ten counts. CDR3 sequence (DNA): TGCGCCAGCAGCTTACAGAACACTGAAGCTTTCTTT. Protein sequence: CASSLQNTEAFF. V gene TRBV5-1 combines with J gene TRBJ1-1, with no clear D. Per germline, CDR1 SGHRS and CDR2 YFSETQ. Trimming shortened V by 2 bases and J by 1 base, and 3 bases separated the two germline ends. The CDR3 spans 12 residues.

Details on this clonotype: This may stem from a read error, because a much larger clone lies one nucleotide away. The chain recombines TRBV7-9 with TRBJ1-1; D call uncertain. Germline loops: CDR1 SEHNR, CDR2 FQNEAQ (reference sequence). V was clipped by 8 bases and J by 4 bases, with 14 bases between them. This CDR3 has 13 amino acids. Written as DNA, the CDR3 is TGTGCCAGCCTCCAACACATGAGCACTGAAGCTTTCTTT. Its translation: CASLQHMSTEAFF.

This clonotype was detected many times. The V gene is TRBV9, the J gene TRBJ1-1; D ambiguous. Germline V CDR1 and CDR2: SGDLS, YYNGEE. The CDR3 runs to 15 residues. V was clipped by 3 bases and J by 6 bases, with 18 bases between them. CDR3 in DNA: TGTGCCAGCAGCGCCGCCGGGTATTTAAACGCTGAAGCTTTCTTT. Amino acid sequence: CASSAAGYLNAEAFF.

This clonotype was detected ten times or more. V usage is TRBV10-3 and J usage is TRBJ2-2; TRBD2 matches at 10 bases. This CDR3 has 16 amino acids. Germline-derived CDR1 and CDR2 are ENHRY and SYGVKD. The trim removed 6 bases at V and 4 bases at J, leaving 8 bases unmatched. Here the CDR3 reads CAIRELAGSITGELFF. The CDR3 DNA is TGTGCCATCAGAGAACTAGCGGGGAGCATCACCGGGGAGCTGTTTTTT.

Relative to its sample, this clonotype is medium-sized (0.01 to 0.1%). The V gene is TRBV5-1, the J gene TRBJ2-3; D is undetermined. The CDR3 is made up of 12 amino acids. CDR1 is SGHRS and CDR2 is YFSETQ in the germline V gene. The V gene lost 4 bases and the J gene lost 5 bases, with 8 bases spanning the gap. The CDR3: CASSQNEDTQYF. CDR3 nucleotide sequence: TGCGCCAGCAGCCAAAACGAAGATACGCAGTATTTT.

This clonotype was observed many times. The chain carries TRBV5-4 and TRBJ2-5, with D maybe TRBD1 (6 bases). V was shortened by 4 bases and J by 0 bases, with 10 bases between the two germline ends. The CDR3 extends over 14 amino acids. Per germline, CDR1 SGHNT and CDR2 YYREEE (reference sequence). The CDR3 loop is CASSRTVYQETQYF. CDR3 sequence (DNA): TGTGCCAGCAGCCGGACAGTATACCAAGAGACCCAGTACTTC.

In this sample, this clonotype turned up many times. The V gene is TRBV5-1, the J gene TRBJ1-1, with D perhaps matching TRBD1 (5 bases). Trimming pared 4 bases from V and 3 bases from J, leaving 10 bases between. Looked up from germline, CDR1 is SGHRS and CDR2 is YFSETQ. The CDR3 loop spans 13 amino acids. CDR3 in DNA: TGCGCCAGCAGCAACCAGGGTGACACTGAAGCTTTCTTT. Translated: CASSNQGDTEAFF.

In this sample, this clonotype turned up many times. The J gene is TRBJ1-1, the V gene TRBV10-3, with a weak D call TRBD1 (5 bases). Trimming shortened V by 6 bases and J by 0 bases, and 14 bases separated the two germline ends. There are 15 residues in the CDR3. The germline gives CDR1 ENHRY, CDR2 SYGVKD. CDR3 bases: TGTGCCATCAGAGCGGCAGGGCTCATGAACACTGAAGCTTTCTTT. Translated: CAIRAAGLMNTEAFF.

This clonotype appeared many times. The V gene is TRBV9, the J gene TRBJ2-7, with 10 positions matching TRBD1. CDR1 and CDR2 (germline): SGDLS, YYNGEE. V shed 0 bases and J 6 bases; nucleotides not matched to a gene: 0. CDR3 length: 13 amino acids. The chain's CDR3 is CASSVGQGAEQYF. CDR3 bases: TGTGCCAGCAGCGTAGGACAGGGGGCCGAGCAGTACTTC.

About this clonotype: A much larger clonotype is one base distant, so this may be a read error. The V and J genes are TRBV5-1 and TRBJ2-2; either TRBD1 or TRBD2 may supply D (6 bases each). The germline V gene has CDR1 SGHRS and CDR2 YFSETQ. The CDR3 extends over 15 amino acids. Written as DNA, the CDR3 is TGCGCCAGCAGCGTTGGAACGGGGGACACCGTGGAGCTGTTTTTT. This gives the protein CASSVGTGDTVELFF.

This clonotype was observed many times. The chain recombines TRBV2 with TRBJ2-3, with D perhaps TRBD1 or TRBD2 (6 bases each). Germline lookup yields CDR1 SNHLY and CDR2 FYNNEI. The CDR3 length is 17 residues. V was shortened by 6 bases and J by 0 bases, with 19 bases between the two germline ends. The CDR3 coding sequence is TGTGCCAGCAGAGAGTGGGGGGCCTTCACTAGCACAGATACGCAGTATTTT. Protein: CASREWGAFTSTDTQYF.

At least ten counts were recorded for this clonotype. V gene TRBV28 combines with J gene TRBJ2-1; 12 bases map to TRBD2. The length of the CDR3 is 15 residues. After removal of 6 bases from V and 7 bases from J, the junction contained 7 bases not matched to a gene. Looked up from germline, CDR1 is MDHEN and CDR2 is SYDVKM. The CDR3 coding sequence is TGTGCCAGCAGCCTTACTAGCGGGGGGCGAAATGAGCAGTTCTTC. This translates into CASSLTSGGRNEQFF.

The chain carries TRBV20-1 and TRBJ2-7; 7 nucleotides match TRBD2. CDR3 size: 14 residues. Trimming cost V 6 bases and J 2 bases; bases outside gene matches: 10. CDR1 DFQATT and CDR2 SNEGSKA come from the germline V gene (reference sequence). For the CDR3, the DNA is TGCAGTGCACAGACTAGCACCGGAACCTACGAGCAGTACTTC. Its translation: CSAQTSTGTYEQYF.

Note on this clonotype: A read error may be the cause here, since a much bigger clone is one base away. This CDR3 is CASSEKGGDSAYGYTF. The CDR3 DNA sequence: TGTGCCAGCAGTGAAAAAGGGGGGGACAGCGCCTATGGCTACACCTTC. The chain recombines TRBV6-1 with TRBJ1-2; 7 nucleotides align to TRBD1. CDR1 MNHNS and CDR2 SASEGT come from the germline V gene. V lost 2 bases and J lost 4; bases outside the gene matches: 10. The length of the CDR3 is 16 residues.

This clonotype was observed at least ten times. The CDR3 reads CASSHGGGGYTF. CDR3 nucleotides: TGTGCCAGCAGCCACGGGGGCGGTGGCTACACCTTC. The rearrangement uses TRBV3-1 and TRBJ1-2; D possibly corresponds to TRBD1 (6 bases). The germline V and J ends were trimmed by 3 bases and 7 bases, with 9 bases remaining between them. CDR3 length equals 12 residues. The germline V gene has CDR1 LGHDT and CDR2 YNNKEL (reference sequence).